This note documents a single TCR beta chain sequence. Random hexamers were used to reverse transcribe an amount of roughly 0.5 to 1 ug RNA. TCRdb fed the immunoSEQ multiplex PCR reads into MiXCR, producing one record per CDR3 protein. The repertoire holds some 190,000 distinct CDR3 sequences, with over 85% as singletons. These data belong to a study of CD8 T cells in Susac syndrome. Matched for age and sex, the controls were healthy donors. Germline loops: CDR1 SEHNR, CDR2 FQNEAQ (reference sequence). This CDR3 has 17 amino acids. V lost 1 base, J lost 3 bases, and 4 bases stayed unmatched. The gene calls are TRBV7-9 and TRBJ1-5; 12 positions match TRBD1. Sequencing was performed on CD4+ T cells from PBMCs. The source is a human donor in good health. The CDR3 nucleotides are TGTGCCAGCAGCTTAGTAGGGACAGGGGGCGTCAATCAGCCCCAGCATTTT. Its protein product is CASSLVGTGGVNQPQHF.